These T cell receptor beta chains were read from a single sample in a study of blood T cell repertoires in COVID-19. The repertoire was sequenced with immunoSEQ multiplex PCR; TCRdb's copy has only in-frame clones and lacks some. Of under 150,000 clones in the sample, about nine tenths were seen once. The sequenced sample was peripheral blood. Receptors originate from a man over 45 with active or convalescent COVID-19. Each CDR3 is given with its conserved first and last residue. Fields, in order: D gene, V gene, J gene, clone size, CDR3 protein, CDR3 DNA. The D gene is left open where the match is weak. Clone size, where shown, is once, few, many, or a class for clones that have expanded.

TRBD2	TRBV9	TRBJ2-3	.	CASSFLAGDTTDTQYF	TGTGCCAGCAGCTTTTTAGCGGGTGATACCACAGATACGCAGTATTTT
.	TRBV10-3	TRBJ1-4	once	CAIRGPTNEKLFF	TGTGCCATCAGGGGGCCAACTAATGAAAAACTGTTTTTT
.	TRBV28	TRBJ2-2	.	CASSPYRDGPDTGELFF	TGTGCCAGCAGCCCTTACAGGGATGGGCCCGACACCGGGGAGCTGTTTTTT
.	TRBV7-9	TRBJ1-4	.	CASSFTGSEKLFF	TGTGCCAGCAGCTTCACAGGTTCTGAAAAACTGTTTTTT
TRBD1	TRBV10-1	TRBJ1-6	.	CASSTGTGLSPLHF	TGCGCCAGCAGTACCGGGACAGGGCTTTCACCCCTCCACTTT
TRBD2	TRBV29-1	TRBJ2-3	.	CSVSGLATDTQYF	TGCAGCGTTTCCGGACTAGCCACAGATACGCAGTATTTT
.	TRBV6-6	TRBJ1-2	.	CASSSVEANYGYTF	TGTGCCAGCAGTTCCGTGGAGGCAAACTATGGCTACACCTTC
.	TRBV7-2	TRBJ2-1	.	CASSLDSYNEQFF	TGTGCCAGCAGCTTAGATAGTTACAATGAGCAGTTCTTC
.	TRBV6-6	TRBJ2-7	.	CASSRDLGYEQYF	TGTGCCAGCAGTCGGGACTTGGGTTACGAGCAGTACTTC
TRBD2	TRBV5-1	TRBJ2-7	.	CASSPRTSGRNYEQYF	TGCGCCAGCAGCCCACGGACTAGCGGGAGAAACTACGAGCAGTACTTC
TRBD2	TRBV6-6	TRBJ2-1	once	CASSYGTSAYNEQFF	TGTGCCAGCAGTTACGGAACTAGCGCGTACAATGAGCAGTTCTTC
TRBD1	TRBV18	TRBJ1-1	.	CASSASRDRVGSTEAFF	TGTGCCAGCTCAGCGTCCCGGGACAGGGTCGGCAGCACTGAAGCTTTCTTT
.	TRBV7-6	TRBJ2-7	.	CASSLQQGIPYEQYF	TGTGCCAGCAGCTTACAACAGGGAATCCCCTACGAGCAGTACTTC